What follows are 11 T cell receptor beta chains derived from one specimen sequenced in a study of cytomegalovirus exposure and HLA in healthy donors. Use of 60 Vbeta and 13 Jbeta primers characterized the PCR. Sequencing used immunoSEQ multiplex PCR; TCRdb keeps in-frame clones, though not all of them. Here the sample spans 200,000 or so clones, roughly 84% being singletons. Sequencing was carried out using PBMCs. The receptor source for this set is a woman aged 50 to 60 in good health and CMV-seropositive.

The gene calls are TRBV7-9 and TRBJ1-1, with D perhaps TRBD1 (5 bases). Germline-derived CDR1 and CDR2 are SEHNR and FQNEAQ (reference sequence). The CDR3 covers 18 residues. Trimming shortened V by 4 bases and J by 0 bases, and 21 bases separated the two germline ends. The CDR3: CASSSGGMGGTMNTEAFF. CDR3 nucleotide sequence: TGTGCCAGCAGCTCTGGGGGGATGGGGGGAACTATGAACACTGAAGCTTTCTTT.

This chain uses TRBV4-2 with TRBJ2-5; a possible D gene is TRBD2 (6 bases). The CDR3 has 15 amino acids. CDR1 and CDR2 from the germline V gene are LGHNA and YNFKEQ. V gave up 1 base and J gave up 1 base, with 10 bases separating them. The CDR3 DNA follows: TGTGCCAGCAGCCAAGTCCGCGGGGCCCAAGAGACCCAGTACTTC. Its protein product is CASSQVRGAQETQYF.

Note on this clone: One junction end disagrees with the germline gene, perhaps due to a read error. The chain uses TRBV7-9 and TRBJ2-7; D is undetermined. CDR3 length equals 16 residues. Germline CDR1 and CDR2: SEHNR and FQNEAQ (reference sequence). The CDR3 loop reads CSSSLEERLSSYEQYF. As DNA, the CDR3 is TGTTCCAGCAGCTTAGAAGAGCGTCTGAGCTCCTACGAGCAGTACTTC. Together with reference TRBV7-9 and TRBJ2-7, the CDR3 gives the full variable domain: DTGVSQNPRHKITKRGQNVTFRCDPISEHNRLYWYRQTLGQGPEFLTYFQNEAQLEKSRLLSDRFSAERPKGSFSTLEIQRTEQGDSAMYLCSSSLEERLSSYEQYFGPGTRLTVT.

The chain has TRBV6-1 and TRBJ2-3; 7 bases match TRBD1. Germline V lookup: CDR1 MNHNS, CDR2 SASEGT. Trimming at V came to 6 bases and at J to 3 bases, leaving 3 bases not matched to a gene. The CDR3 spans 13 residues. The CDR3 sequence is CASRLQGTDTQYF. CDR3 coding DNA: TGTGCCAGCAGACTACAGGGGACAGATACGCAGTATTTT.

The rearrangement joins TRBV5-4 to TRBJ2-5, with 11 bases aligning to TRBD2. From germline, CDR1 is SGHNT and CDR2 YYREEE (reference sequence). V shed 4 bases, J shed 0 bases, and the junction held 5 bases outside the gene matches. This CDR3 comprises 16 residues. Written as DNA, the CDR3 is TGTGCCAGCAGCCGACTAGCGGGGCTTTACCAAGAGACCCAGTACTTC. It encodes CASSRLAGLYQETQYF.

V is TRBV14 and J is TRBJ2-1, with TRBD2 matching 11 bases. The CDR3 totals 16 residues. V shed 2 bases and J 9 bases; nucleotides not matched to a gene: 9. Germline V gene lookup returns CDR1 SGHDN and CDR2 FVKESK. DNA for the CDR3: TGTGCCAGCAGCCAACAACTAGCGGGGGATTTAGGTGAGCAGTTCTTC. Its translation is CASSQQLAGDLGEQFF.

This rearrangement joins TRBV7-9 to TRBJ2-1; TRBD2 agrees at 14 bases. This CDR3 comprises 16 residues. With V trimmed by 1 base and J by 5 bases, 1 base remained unmatched. Germline CDR1 and CDR2: SEHNR and FQNEAQ (reference sequence). The CDR3 is CASSLGGLAGDNEQFF. The DNA for the CDR3 is TGTGCCAGCAGCTTAGGGGGACTAGCGGGGGACAATGAGCAGTTCTTC.

This clone was observed once. The chain employs TRBV5-6 and TRBJ2-4; tentatively, D is TRBD2 (6 bases). The CDR3 has 14 amino acids. Trimming removed 1 base at V and 6 bases at J, with 11 bases between. Germline values: CDR1 SGHDT, CDR2 YYEEEE. CDR3 sequence: CASSLPGVGNIQYF. CDR3 nucleotides: TGTGCCAGCAGCTTGCCGGGGGTTGGAAACATTCAGTACTTC.

The count of this clone is one. The genes are TRBV6-6 and TRBJ1-2, with 8 bases that match TRBD1. V dropped 2 bases and J dropped 6; count of bases not matched to a gene: 2. Germline V CDR1 and CDR2: MNHNY, SVGAGI (reference sequence). The CDR3 consists of 13 residues. This CDR3 reads CASSYDRGHGYTF. The DNA for the CDR3 is TGTGCCAGCAGTTACGACAGGGGACATGGCTACACCTTC.

Only a few counts were recorded for this clone. CDR3 nucleotide sequence: TGTGCCAGCAGTGGAACAGGGGGCGACCAGCCCCAGCATTTT. This gives the protein CASSGTGGDQPQHF. The chain couples TRBV28 to TRBJ1-5, with 9 nucleotides matching TRBD1. The germline V gene encodes CDR1 MDHEN and CDR2 SYDVKM. V lost 5 bases, J lost 7 bases, and 6 bases stayed unmatched. The CDR3 runs to 14 residues.

This clone was found a few times. The CDR3 sequence is CASSPRQGTNGYTF. The CDR3 DNA reads TGTGCCAGCAGTCCCAGACAGGGGACGAACGGCTACACCTTC. The rearrangement links TRBV28 to TRBJ1-2; 8 bases fit TRBD1. The CDR3 extends over 14 amino acids. J was trimmed by 8 bases and V by 5 bases; bases with no gene match: 10. CDR1 is MDHEN, CDR2 SYDVKM, per germline.